Shown below are 9 T cell receptor beta chains from a single sample sequenced in a study of blood T cell repertoires in COVID-19. Clones were sequenced by immunoSEQ multiplex PCR, and TCRdb holds only the in-frame ones, with some missing. The sample lists more than 150,000 clones, roughly 82% occurring once. Material: peripheral blood. These receptor sequences come from a woman aged 45-60 years with acute or convalescent COVID-19.

This clone appeared a single time. J is TRBJ2-7 and V is TRBV18; the D gene is possibly TRBD1 (5 bases). The V gene's germline CDR1 is KGHSH and CDR2 LQKENI. The CDR3 is 14 residues long. Trimming removed 0 bases at V and 5 bases at J, with 11 bases between. CDR3 DNA: TGTGCCAGCTCACCACCAGCAGGGTCCCACGAGCAGTACTTC. It codes for CASSPPAGSHEQYF.

This clone was observed a few times. The genes are TRBV7-8 and TRBJ1-2; D remains ambiguous. CDR3 length: 14 amino acids. CDR1 and CDR2 (germline): SGHVS, FQNEAQ. V lost 5 bases and J 4 bases, leaving 14 bases between the germline ends. The CDR3 reads CASSRSVFGYGYTF. The DNA for the CDR3 is TGTGCCAGCAGCCGCAGCGTCTTTGGCTATGGCTACACCTTC.

The chain uses TRBV27 and TRBJ2-3; 7 bases agree with TRBD1. V trimming: 1 base; J trimming: 0 bases; junction bases outside the gene matches: 13. The germline CDR1 and CDR2 sequences are MNHEY and SMNVEV (reference sequence). The CDR3 contains 19 residues. CDR3: CASSLWGTGEYTSTDTQYF. The CDR3 region has the DNA TGTGCCAGCAGTTTATGGGGTACAGGGGAATATACTAGCACAGATACGCAGTATTTT.

J is TRBJ1-1 and V is TRBV6-2 or TRBV6-3, with TRBD1 matching 7 bases. The CDR3 loop spans 19 amino acids. Trimming cost V 2 bases and J 1 base; bases outside gene matches: 16. Germline CDR1 is MNHEY and CDR2 is SVGEGT. The CDR3 loop is CASSYPGQHFIVRNTEAFF. CDR3 bases: TGTGCCAGCAGTTACCCGGGACAGCATTTCATCGTACGGAACACTGAAGCTTTCTTT.

The gene calls are TRBV5-3 and TRBJ2-2, with a tentative D call TRBD2 (6 bases). TRBV5-3 is flagged as an ORF with uncertain function. Trimming pared 6 bases from V and 7 bases from J, leaving 22 bases between. CDR3 size: 16 residues. CDR3 loop: CARNAVRLARSGELFF. The CDR3 bases are TGTGCCAGAAACGCGGTCCGTCTAGCGCGAAGCGGGGAGCTGTTTTTT.

The gene calls are TRBV7-7 and TRBJ2-1, with a weak D call TRBD1 (6 bases). The CDR3 is 15 residues long. CDR1 SSHAT and CDR2 FNYEAQ come from the germline V gene (reference sequence). V lost 4 bases, J lost 8 bases, and 18 bases lay in between. CDR3 sequence: CASSSGQTLMDEQFF. DNA of the CDR3: TGTGCCAGCAGCTCAGGACAGACTCTAATGGATGAGCAGTTCTTC.

V gene TRBV2 combines with J gene TRBJ2-1, with 14 positions matching TRBD2. CDR1 and CDR2 from the germline V gene are SNHLY and FYNNEI. CDR3 length: 19 amino acids. The trim removed 5 bases at V and 2 bases at J, leaving 11 bases unmatched. This chain's CDR3 is CASSTPPGTSGGPYNEQFF. CDR3 coding DNA: TGTGCCAGCAGTACCCCCCCAGGGACTAGCGGGGGCCCCTACAATGAGCAGTTCTTC.

The V call is TRBV7-7, the J call TRBJ1-6; D gene unclear. V was cut by 5 bases and J by 4 bases, with 21 bases left in between. Germline lookup yields CDR1 SSHAT and CDR2 FNYEAQ (reference sequence). This CDR3 region has 18 residues. CDR3 bases: TGTGCCAGCAGCCCTCCACTGATATCCTCCCCATATAATTCACCCCTCCACTTT. Translated, it gives CASSPPLISSPYNSPLHF.

The chain has TRBV4-2 and TRBJ2-1; D remains ambiguous. The CDR3 runs to 16 residues. Germline V gene data show CDR1 as LGHNA and CDR2 as YNFKEQ. V shed 4 bases and J shed 5 bases, with 18 bases lying between them. The CDR3 spells CASSRALAQPDNEQFF. The CDR3 nucleotides read TGTGCCAGCAGCCGGGCACTTGCTCAACCCGACAATGAGCAGTTCTTC.